Listed below are T cell receptor beta chains from one sample, sequenced in a study of T cells in Graves' hyperthyroidism and ophthalmopathy. TCRdb itself ran the multiplex PCR reads through MiXCR, one entry per CDR3 protein. The data contain hundreds of thousands of distinct CDR3 sequences, more than 12% of them singletons. The sequencing input was blood. Receptors were obtained from a woman between 45 and 60 years old with Graves' ophthalmopathy. CDR3s include the opening cysteine and the closing phenylalanine or tryptophan. Fields, in order: D gene, J gene, clone size, V gene, CDR3 protein, CDR3 DNA. A D gene is named only where the DNA matches it firmly. Clone sizes are given selectively: once, few, many, or a class where the clone is expanded.

>.|TRBJ1-1|many|TRBV5-1
CASGGTQSRNTEAFF
TGCGCCAGCGGCGGGACACAGAGTAGGAACACTGAAGCTTTCTTT
>TRBD2|TRBJ2-2|many|TRBV10-2
CASSSGKNTGELFF
TGCGCCAGCAGTAGCGGGAAGAACACCGGGGAGCTGTTTTTT
>TRBD2|TRBJ2-1|few|TRBV11-3
CASSHRQGLAGVVEQFF
TGTGCCAGCAGCCACCGTCAGGGACTAGCGGGAGTAGTTGAGCAGTTCTTC
>.|TRBJ2-2|few|TRBV29-1
CSVEGREGTGELFF
TGCAGCGTTGAAGGGAGGGAAGGCACCGGGGAGCTGTTTTTT
>TRBD1|TRBJ1-1|.|TRBV29-1
CSVQGGGATEAFF
TGCAGCGTTCAGGGAGGGGGCGCTACTGAAGCTTTCTTT
>TRBD1|TRBJ2-7|many|TRBV28
CASSLAGTGGGEQYF
TGTGCCAGCAGTTTAGCGGGGACAGGGGGTGGCGAGCAGTACTTC
>.|TRBJ1-1|many|TRBV11-2
CASRRGENTEAFF
TGTGCCAGCAGGAGGGGGGAGAACACTGAAGCTTTCTTT
>TRBD2|TRBJ2-7|.|TRBV5-1
CTSSLGLAGAYEQYF
TGCACCAGCAGCTTGGGACTAGCGGGAGCCTACGAGCAGTACTTC
>TRBD2|TRBJ2-1|.|TRBV14
CASSQAPGTTSGRFSNEQFF
TGTGCCAGCAGCCAAGCACCCGGGACGACTAGCGGGCGGTTTAGTAATGAGCAGTTCTTC
>TRBD1|TRBJ1-1|.|TRBV28
CALGQGGGGNTEAFF
TGTGCCTTAGGGCAGGGGGGGGGTGGGAACACTGAAGCTTTCTTT
>TRBD1|TRBJ2-2|many|TRBV10-3
CAISRVRTGDTGELFF
TGTGCCATCAGTCGAGTCCGGACAGGGGACACCGGGGAGCTGTTTTTT
>TRBD2|TRBJ2-1|.|TRBV2
CASSPGLAGLSYNEQFF
TGTGCCAGCAGCCCTGGACTAGCGGGACTCTCCTACAATGAGCAGTTCTTC
>.|TRBJ2-2|many|TRBV30
CAWSVRQAANTGELFF
TGTGCCTGGAGTGTAAGACAGGCCGCGAACACCGGGGAGCTGTTTTTT
>TRBD2|TRBJ2-5|many|TRBV11-3
CASSLGWREGRQTQYF
TGTGCCAGCAGCTTAGGTTGGCGGGAGGGCCGGCAGACCCAGTACTTC
>TRBD2|TRBJ2-1|few|TRBV10-3
CAIRDSGRAGNEQFF
TGTGCCATCAGGGATAGCGGGAGGGCCGGGAATGAGCAGTTCTTC
>.|TRBJ1-2|few|TRBV7-9
CASSLGAALYGYTF
TGTGCCAGCAGCTTAGGCGCAGCGCTCTACGGCTACACCTTC
>.|TRBJ2-5|.|TRBV5-5
CASSPPVQHQETQYF
TGTGCCAGCAGCCCGCCGGTACAACATCAAGAGACCCAGTACTTC
>.|TRBJ2-1|many|TRBV5-6
CASSPGGLFRYNEQFF
TGTGCCAGCAGCCCTGGTGGACTTTTCCGGTACAATGAGCAGTTCTTC
>TRBD2|TRBJ2-1|few|TRBV5-6
CASSLLLGGLAGHGRYNEQFF
TGTGCCAGCAGCTTGTTATTAGGAGGACTAGCGGGGCACGGGCGGTACAATGAGCAGTTCTTC
>.|TRBJ2-7|many|TRBV3-1
CASSQDHLYEQYF
TGTGCCAGCAGCCAAGACCACCTGTACGAGCAGTACTTC
>.|TRBJ1-1|.|TRBV19
CATWGRGGAFF
TGTGCAACCTGGGGGCGCGGGGGTGCTTTCTTT
>TRBD1|TRBJ1-4|.|TRBV4-3
CASSQTRGRDEKLFF
TGCGCCAGCAGCCAAACAAGGGGGCGCGATGAAAAACTGTTTTTT
>TRBD1|TRBJ2-7|many|TRBV5-1
CASSKGQETAQYF
TGCGCCAGCAGCAAGGGACAGGAGACTGCGCAGTACTTC
>.|TRBJ2-7|many|TRBV12-3/TRBV12-4
CASSPTGGPYYEQYF
TGTGCCAGCAGTCCGACCGGGGGTCCATACTACGAGCAGTACTTC
>.|TRBJ2-3|many|TRBV18
CASSRYSGTTDTQYF
TGTGCCAGCTCACGATATAGCGGAACCACAGATACGCAGTATTTT
>.|TRBJ1-3|.|TRBV29-1
CSVEWPSGRHKSSGNTIYF
TGCAGCGTTGAATGGCCCTCGGGACGCCATAAATCCTCTGGAAACACCATATATTTT
>.|TRBJ2-1|many|TRBV10-3
CATRGTVRTDEQFF
TGTGCCACCAGGGGGACTGTACGTACCGATGAGCAGTTCTTC
>TRBD1|TRBJ2-4|many|TRBV7-2
CASSLAPGQGAKNIQYF
TGTGCCAGCAGCTTAGCTCCGGGACAGGGGGCCAAAAACATTCAGTACTTC
>TRBD2|TRBJ2-3|many|TRBV20-1
CSARDQVGRATRYLTDTQYF
TGCAGTGCTAGAGATCAGGTCGGGAGGGCCACAAGGTACCTTACAGATACGCAGTATTTT
>.|TRBJ1-2|many|TRBV30
CAWRLATNYGYTF
TGTGCCTGGAGGTTAGCAACTAACTATGGCTACACCTTC
>.|TRBJ1-2|many|TRBV12-3/TRBV12-4
CASTLSPPSHRGYTF
TGTGCCAGCACCTTAAGTCCCCCCTCCCATCGAGGCTACACCTTC
>TRBD2|TRBJ2-2|.|TRBV5-5
CASSPVPSGSGRFGGELFF
TGTGCCAGCAGCCCAGTGCCTAGCGGGAGCGGGAGGTTCGGCGGGGAGCTGTTTTTT
>TRBD2|TRBJ2-5|many|TRBV11-2
CASSLLAGGKGETQYF
TGTGCCAGCAGCTTACTAGCGGGAGGGAAGGGGGAGACCCAGTACTTC
>TRBD1|TRBJ1-1|many|TRBV18
CASSPQTGVAEAFF
TGTGCCAGCTCACCACAAACAGGGGTAGCTGAAGCTTTCTTT
>TRBD2|TRBJ2-7|many|TRBV19
CASSNRVAGAEQYF
TGTGCCAGTAGTAACCGGGTAGCGGGAGCCGAGCAGTACTTC
>.|TRBJ2-7|many|TRBV10-3
CAISDPGTSSSYEQYF
TGTGCCATCAGTGACCCCGGGACGAGCAGCTCCTACGAGCAGTACTTC
>TRBD1|TRBJ1-5|few|TRBV12-5
CASGLVNLSEGQYQPQHF
TGTGCTAGTGGTTTGGTTAATCTGAGCGAGGGACAGTATCAGCCCCAGCATTTT
>.|TRBJ2-3|.|TRBV19
CASSITHLRPDTQYF
TGTGCCAGTAGTATTACCCACCTCCGGCCAGATACGCAGTATTTT
>.|TRBJ2-2|many|TRBV27
CASSSRGNTGELFF
TGTGCCAGCAGTTCCCGGGGTAACACCGGGGAGCTGTTTTTT
>TRBD1|TRBJ1-4|.|TRBV5-1
CASSSDGTANEKLFF
TGCGCCAGCAGCTCCGACGGGACAGCTAATGAAAAACTGTTTTTT
>.|TRBJ2-2|many|TRBV29-1
CSVVPLTGELFF
TGCAGCGTTGTACCTCTCACCGGGGAGCTGTTTTTT
>.|TRBJ2-3|.|TRBV9
CASSVMTASTDTQYF
TGTGCCAGCAGCGTAATGACAGCTAGCACAGATACGCAGTATTTT
>.|TRBJ2-3|.|TRBV28
CASSNQGWGTDTQYF
TGTGCCAGCAGCAACCAGGGATGGGGCACAGATACGCAGTATTTT
>TRBD1|TRBJ1-1|few|TRBV25-1
CASRGGTGGVTEAFF
TGTGCCAGCAGAGGAGGGACAGGGGGCGTCACTGAAGCTTTCTTT
>TRBD1|TRBJ2-3|many|TRBV6-2/TRBV6-3
CASSYSRGQVEDTQYF
TGTGCCAGCAGTTACTCTCGGGGACAGGTGGAAGATACGCAGTATTTT
>TRBD2|TRBJ2-3|many|TRBV29-1
CSAWTSARPDTQYF
TGCAGCGCCTGGACTAGCGCCCGCCCAGATACGCAGTATTTT
>TRBD2|TRBJ2-1|.|TRBV9
CASSSALAGGFYNEQFF
TGTGCCAGCAGCTCAGCGCTAGCGGGAGGCTTCTACAATGAGCAGTTCTTC
>.|TRBJ1-1|.|TRBV19
CASSPGRLEAFF
TGTGCCAGTAGTCCGGGACGGCTTGAAGCTTTCTTT